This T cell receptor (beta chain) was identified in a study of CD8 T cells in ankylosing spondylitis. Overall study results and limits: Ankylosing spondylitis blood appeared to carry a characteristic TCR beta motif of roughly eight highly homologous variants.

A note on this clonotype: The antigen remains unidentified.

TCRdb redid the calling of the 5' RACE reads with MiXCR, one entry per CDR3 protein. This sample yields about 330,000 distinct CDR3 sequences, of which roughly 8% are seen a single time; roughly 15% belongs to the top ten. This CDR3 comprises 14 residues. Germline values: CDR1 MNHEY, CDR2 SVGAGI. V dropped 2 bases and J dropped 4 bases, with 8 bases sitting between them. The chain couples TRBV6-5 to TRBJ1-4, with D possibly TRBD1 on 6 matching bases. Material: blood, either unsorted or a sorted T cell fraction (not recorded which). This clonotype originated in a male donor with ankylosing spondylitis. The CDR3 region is CASSYRGNNEKLFF. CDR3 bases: TGTGCCAGCAGTTACAGGGGGAATAATGAAAAACTGTTTTTT.